These 25 T cell receptor beta chains were sequenced from one sample in a study of blood T cell repertoires in COVID-19. Using immunoSEQ multiplex PCR, the repertoire was profiled, and TCRdb retains in-frame clones only, with some absent. The profile shows about 22,000 clones, approximately 91% of them singletons. What was sequenced was peripheral blood. These receptors all come from a woman aged 70-85 years with active COVID-19.

This clone was counted a single time. The chain has TRBV19 and TRBJ1-2; 8 bases match TRBD1. CDR1 and CDR2 (germline): LNHDA, SQIVND (reference sequence). This CDR3 is 15 amino acids long. V lost 3 bases and J lost 1; bases outside the gene matches: 4. CDR3 sequence: CASSMGQVLNYGYTF. CDR3 coding DNA: TGTGCCAGTAGTATGGGACAGGTCCTTAACTATGGCTACACCTTC.

This chain connects TRBV4-3 to TRBJ2-7, with 7 bases fitting TRBD1. The germline V gene has CDR1 LGHNA and CDR2 YSLEER. After removal of 0 bases from V and 3 bases from J, the junction contained 8 bases not matched to a gene. The CDR3 is 16 amino acids. The CDR3 sequence is CASSQDRDSTVYEQYF. CDR3 in DNA: TGCGCCAGCAGCCAAGACCGGGACAGCACCGTCTACGAGCAGTACTTC.

V is TRBV28 and J is TRBJ1-1; possibly TRBD1 for D (6 bases). With 6 bases removed from V and 1 base from J, the gap between germline ends came to 12 bases. Germline V gives CDR1 MDHEN, CDR2 SYDVKM. CDR3 length equals 14 residues. The chain's CDR3 is CASRPGQANTEAFF. CDR3 bases: TGTGCCAGCAGGCCGGGACAAGCGAACACTGAAGCTTTCTTT.

This sequence joins TRBV28 and TRBJ2-7; 11 positions match TRBD2. CDR1 is MDHEN, CDR2 SYDVKM, per germline. V dropped 5 bases and J dropped 4; count of bases not matched to a gene: 16. The CDR3 has 18 residues. In nucleotides, the CDR3 is TGTGCCAGCAGTCCGCCGGCCGTAGCGGGAGGGGTAATATACGAGCAGTACTTC. It translates to CASSPPAVAGGVIYEQYF. Looking up the rest from reference TRBV28 and TRBJ2-7 gives the full variable domain: DVKVTQSSRYLVKRTGEKVFLECVQDMDHENMFWYRQDPGLGLRLIYFSYDVKMKEKGDIPEGYSVSREKKERFSLILESASTNQTSMYLCASSPPAVAGGVIYEQYFGPGTRLTVT.

This chain links TRBV19 with TRBJ2-5, with TRBD1 matching 10 bases. V shed 6 bases and J 3 bases; nucleotides not matched to a gene: 7. Germline loops: CDR1 LNHDA, CDR2 SQIVND (reference sequence). The CDR3 has 15 amino acids. The DNA of the CDR3 is TGTGCCAGTAGGAAGACAGGGGGCGAGGAAGAGACCCAGTACTTC. Translation gives CASRKTGGEEETQYF.

V usage is TRBV10-1 and J usage is TRBJ2-7; perhaps TRBD1 as D (5 bases). Germline V gene data show CDR1 as WNHNN and CDR2 as SYGVQD (reference sequence). This CDR3 has 13 residues. V was trimmed by 0 bases and J by 4 bases, leaving 7 bases between them. CDR3 sequence (DNA): TGCGCCAGCAGTGAGTCACCAGGGTACGAGCAGTACTTC. This codes for CASSESPGYEQYF.

The chain is built from TRBV6-2 or TRBV6-3 and TRBJ1-6, with D hard to call. The V end lost 0 bases, the J end lost 10 bases, and 16 bases lay between the germline ends. This CDR3 has 16 residues. CDR1 is MNHEY and CDR2 is SVGEGT in the germline V gene. The CDR3 reads CASSYSTFWGESPLHF. The CDR3 DNA follows: TGTGCCAGCAGTTACTCGACGTTTTGGGGAGAGTCACCCCTCCACTTT.

The rearrangement links TRBV10-3 to TRBJ2-5; maybe TRBD2 (8 bases). Trimming pared 11 bases from V and 1 base from J, leaving 14 bases between. CDR3 length equals 13 residues. Per the germline V gene, CDR1 is ENHRY and CDR2 is SYGVKD. In nucleotides, the CDR3 is TGTGCCTCGGGGGGGACAGCCCAAGAGACCCAGTACTTC. Protein sequence: CASGGTAQETQYF.

V is TRBV9 and J is TRBJ2-1; D gene ambiguous. The V end lost 0 bases, the J end lost 8 bases, and 9 bases lay between the germline ends. This CDR3 region has 13 residues. The germline V gene has CDR1 SGDLS and CDR2 YYNGEE. CDR3 nucleotides: TGTGCCAGCAGCGTAGATCCCAGATATGAGCAGTTCTTC. Its protein is CASSVDPRYEQFF.

This clone was observed a single time. The gene calls are TRBV2 and TRBJ1-4; 7 bases align to TRBD1. J was trimmed by 8 bases and V by 4 bases; bases with no gene match: 7. This CDR3 region has 14 residues. CDR1 is SNHLY and CDR2 is FYNNEI in the germline V gene. The CDR3 protein is CASSGRQGNEKLFF. Here the CDR3 DNA reads TGTGCCAGCAGTGGAAGACAGGGCAACGAAAAACTGTTTTTT.

The CDR3: CASSWTSGFTDTQYF. The DNA of the CDR3 is TGTGCCAGCAGCTGGACTAGCGGCTTCACAGATACGCAGTATTTT. The chain is built from TRBV7-8 and TRBJ2-3, with TRBD2 matching over 10 bases. The CDR3 has 15 residues. Trimming removed 4 bases from V and 2 bases from J; junction bases left unmatched: 3. The V gene's germline CDR1 is SGHVS and CDR2 FQNEAQ.

The rearrangement links TRBV4-1 to TRBJ2-1, with D possibly TRBD1 on 6 matching bases. V lost 7 bases and J 0 bases, leaving 22 bases between the germline ends. The CDR3 covers 18 residues. Germline loops: CDR1 MGHRA, CDR2 YSYEKL. CDR3 bases: TGCGCCAGCACCCCGCGGCTAGGGGGATCTAGCTCCTACAATGAGCAGTTCTTC. This encodes CASTPRLGGSSSYNEQFF.

The V call is TRBV9, the J call TRBJ2-1; perhaps TRBD1 as D (5 bases). V lost 0 bases and J lost 2, with 9 bases in between. CDR1 is SGDLS, CDR2 YYNGEE, per germline. The CDR3 consists of 15 residues. DNA of the CDR3: TGTGCCAGCAGCGTAGCAAGGGGTCCCTACAATGAGCAGTTCTTC. As protein: CASSVARGPYNEQFF.

The rearrangement joins TRBV6-6 to TRBJ1-5; D gene uncertain. The CDR3 has 15 amino acids. The V end lost 5 bases, the J end lost 2 bases, and 13 bases lay between the germline ends. The germline V gene encodes CDR1 MNHNY and CDR2 SVGAGI (reference sequence). The CDR3 protein is CASSRHRGGNQPQHF. CDR3 in DNA: TGTGCCAGCAGTCGTCATCGAGGTGGCAATCAGCCCCAGCATTTT.

This chain links TRBV18 with TRBJ1-5, with a possible D match to TRBD1 (6 bases). The CDR3 consists of 13 residues. V lost 4 bases and J 3 bases, leaving 7 bases between the germline ends. The germline CDR1 and CDR2 sequences are KGHSH and LQKENI. The chain's CDR3 is CASSQGVNQPQHF. The DNA of the CDR3 is TGTGCCAGCTCACAGGGGGTCAATCAGCCCCAGCATTTT.

The chain carries TRBV27 and TRBJ2-3, with 7 bases lining up with TRBD2. This CDR3 is 16 amino acids long. Germline V CDR1 and CDR2: MNHEY, SMNVEV (reference sequence). V shed 3 bases, J shed 0 bases, and the junction held 6 bases outside the gene matches. The CDR3 region is CASSFLLAQSTDTQYF. The CDR3 DNA reads as TGTGCCAGCAGTTTCCTACTAGCGCAAAGCACAGATACGCAGTATTTT.

The V and J genes are TRBV5-1 and TRBJ2-3, with D possibly TRBD1 on 5 matching bases. Per germline, CDR1 SGHRS and CDR2 YFSETQ. The CDR3 totals 14 residues. V gave up 0 bases and J gave up 1 base, with 6 bases separating them. CDR3: CASSLVQGTDTQYF. The CDR3 bases are TGCGCCAGCAGCTTGGTACAGGGCACAGATACGCAGTATTTT.

This chain joins TRBV4-1 and TRBJ1-5; D gene unclear. CDR1 MGHRA and CDR2 YSYEKL come from the germline V gene. V was shortened by 6 bases and J by 7 bases, with 13 bases between the two germline ends. This CDR3 has 13 residues. The chain's CDR3 is CASSPTRGQPQHF. The CDR3 DNA is TGCGCCAGCAGTCCGACCCGGGGACAGCCCCAGCATTTT.

The J gene is TRBJ2-1, the V gene TRBV7-9; unclear D gene. The CDR3 has 14 residues. The V gene lost 2 bases and the J gene lost 7 bases, with 12 bases spanning the gap. Germline CDR1 is SEHNR and CDR2 is FQNEAQ (reference sequence). For the CDR3, the DNA is TGTGCCAGCAGCTTAACTGGGTTCGGGAATGAGCAGTTCTTC. It specifies CASSLTGFGNEQFF.

The V gene is TRBV19, the J gene TRBJ1-4; maybe TRBD1 (5 bases). CDR3 size: 12 residues. V lost 2 bases and J lost 7, with 5 bases in between. Germline loops: CDR1 LNHDA, CDR2 SQIVND (reference sequence). CDR3 in amino acids: CASSIRGEKLFF. The CDR3 DNA follows: TGTGCCAGTAGTATAAGGGGTGAAAAACTGTTTTTT.

This chain uses TRBV7-9 with TRBJ1-5; no reliable D call. This CDR3 is 12 amino acids long. CDR1 and CDR2 (germline): SEHNR, FQNEAQ (reference sequence). V was trimmed by 5 bases and J by 1 base, leaving 3 bases between them. CDR3 nucleotide sequence: TGTGCCAGCAGCCCAAGCAATCAGCCCCAGCATTTT. It encodes CASSPSNQPQHF.

V and J are TRBV21-1 and TRBJ1-5; the table's D call, TRBD1, was not checked against the DNA. TRBV21-1 is a known pseudogene. This CDR3 region has 18 residues. The CDR3 DNA follows: TGTGCCAGCAGCTCCCGCAGGGCCCCTCGCGATAGCAATCAGCCCCAGCATTTT. Translating it yields CASSSRRAPRDSNQPQHF.

This clone was recorded only once. The V gene is TRBV27, the J gene TRBJ2-5; D is possibly TRBD1 (5 bases). Germline assignment: CDR1 MNHEY and CDR2 SMNVEV (reference sequence). This CDR3 has 14 amino acids. Trimming stripped 0 bases from V and 5 bases from J, with 10 bases between. The CDR3 spells CASSLSRGLETQYF. Written as DNA, the CDR3 is TGTGCCAGCAGTTTATCAAGGGGTTTGGAGACCCAGTACTTC.

The J gene is TRBJ1-4, the V gene TRBV15, with D perhaps matching TRBD1 (5 bases). Trimming shortened V by 5 bases and J by 7 bases, and 17 bases separated the two germline ends. Per germline, CDR1 LNHNV and CDR2 YYDKDF (reference sequence). The CDR3 extends over 15 amino acids. The CDR3 DNA reads as TGTGCCACCAGCCAGGGCAGGGTGTTTACTGAAAAACTGTTTTTT. This codes for CATSQGRVFTEKLFF.

The chain uses TRBV5-6 and TRBJ1-2; possible D gene TRBD1, 6 bases. CDR1 is SGHDT and CDR2 is YYEEEE in the germline V gene. V lost 5 bases and J 5 bases, leaving 13 bases between the germline ends. The CDR3 sequence is 13 residues long. CDR3 in amino acids: CASRRDTTYGYTF. The CDR3 DNA reads as TGTGCCAGCAGACGGGACACAACTTATGGCTACACCTTC.